The clone carrying this T cell receptor (beta chain) appeared a few times. The PCR had 60 Vbeta and 13 Jbeta primers. TCRdb keeps only in-frame clones here, not all; method: immunoSEQ multiplex PCR. The sample records approximately 120,000 clones, under 80% being singletons. CDR1 KGHSH and CDR2 LQKENI come from the germline V gene. This CDR3 is built from 13 residues. This sample is drawn from a study of cytomegalovirus exposure and HLA in healthy donors. The clonotype comes from a man in his forties in good health and CMV-seropositive. Source material: PBMCs. This chain joins TRBV18 and TRBJ2-5, with TRBD1 matching 8 bases. The J call is in doubt because the DNA end fits TRBJ2-7 better. The CDR3 reads CASSQGQGDEQYF. In DNA form, the CDR3 reads TGTGCCAGCTCACAAGGACAGGGCGACGAGCAGTACTTC.